The entry that follows covers one T cell receptor (beta chain) sequence. This record belongs to a study of blood T cell repertoires in COVID-19. The CDR3 sequence is 11 residues long. Germline V gene sequence: CDR1 LNHDA, CDR2 SQIVND (reference sequence). The V end lost 5 bases, the J end lost 7 bases, and 8 bases lay between the germline ends. Produced via immunoSEQ multiplex PCR; TCRdb's table is partial and in-frame only. The sample has under 95,000 clones; around 88% are singletons. This sequence joins TRBV19 and TRBJ1-1; D is unclear. The source material was peripheral blood. The TCR originated in a man aged 55 to 70 with acute or convalescent COVID-19. CDR3 coding DNA: TGTGCCAGTAGTCAAGCACTTGAAGCTTTCTTT. This codes for CASSQALEAFF.